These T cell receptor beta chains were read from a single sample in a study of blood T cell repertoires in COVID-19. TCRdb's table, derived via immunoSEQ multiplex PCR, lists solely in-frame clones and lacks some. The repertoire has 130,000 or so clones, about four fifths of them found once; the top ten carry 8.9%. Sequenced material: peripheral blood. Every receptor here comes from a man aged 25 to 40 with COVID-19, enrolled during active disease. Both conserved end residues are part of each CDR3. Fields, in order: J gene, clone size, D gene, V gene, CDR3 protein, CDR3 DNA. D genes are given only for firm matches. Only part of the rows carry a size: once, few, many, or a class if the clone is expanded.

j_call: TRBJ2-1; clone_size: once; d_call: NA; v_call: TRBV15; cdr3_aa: CATSRDRQLGGEQFF; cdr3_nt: TGTGCCACCAGCAGAGATCGACAATTGGGCGGGGAGCAGTTCTTC
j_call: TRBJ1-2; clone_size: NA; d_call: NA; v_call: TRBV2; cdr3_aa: CASTLDIYGYTF; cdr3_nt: TGTGCCAGCACTTTAGATATCTATGGCTACACCTTC
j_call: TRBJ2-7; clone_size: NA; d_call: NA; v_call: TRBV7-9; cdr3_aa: CASSPRGGQAYSYEQYF; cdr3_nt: TGTGCCAGCAGCCCTCGGGGAGGACAGGCCTACTCCTACGAGCAGTACTTC
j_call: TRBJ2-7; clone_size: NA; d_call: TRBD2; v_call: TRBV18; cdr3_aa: CASKGTSGNEQYF; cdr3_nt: TGTGCCAGCAAAGGGACTAGCGGGAACGAGCAGTACTTC
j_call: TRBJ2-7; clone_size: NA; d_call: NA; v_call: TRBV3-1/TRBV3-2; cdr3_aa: CASSQLREQYF; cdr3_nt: TGTGCCAGCAGCCAGCTCCGGGAGCAGTACTTC
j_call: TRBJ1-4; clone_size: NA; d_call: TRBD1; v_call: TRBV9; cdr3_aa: CASSPGTVEKLFF; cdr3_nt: TGTGCCAGCAGCCCCGGGACAGTCGAAAAACTGTTTTTT
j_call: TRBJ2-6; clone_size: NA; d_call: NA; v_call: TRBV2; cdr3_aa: CASSPQTSGANVLTF; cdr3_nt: TGTGCCAGCAGTCCTCAGACTTCTGGGGCCAACGTCCTGACTTTC
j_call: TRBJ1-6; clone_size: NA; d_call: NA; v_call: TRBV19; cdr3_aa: CASKREPNSHNSPLHF; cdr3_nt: TGTGCCAGTAAACGCGAGCCGAACTCCCATAATTCACCCCTCCACTTT
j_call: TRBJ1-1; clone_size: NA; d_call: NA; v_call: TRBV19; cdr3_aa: CATRDYSYTEAFF; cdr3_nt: TGTGCCACCAGAGACTACAGCTACACTGAAGCTTTCTTT
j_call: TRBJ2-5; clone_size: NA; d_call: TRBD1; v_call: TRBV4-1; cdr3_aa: CASSQGPTGGMETQYF; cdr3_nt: TGCGCCAGCAGCCAAGGCCCAACAGGGGGCATGGAGACCCAGTACTTC
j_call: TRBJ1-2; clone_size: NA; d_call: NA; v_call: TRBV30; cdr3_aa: CAWKPYGYTF; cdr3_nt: TGTGCCTGGAAGCCCTATGGCTACACCTTC
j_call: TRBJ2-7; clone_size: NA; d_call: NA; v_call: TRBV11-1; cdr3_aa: CASSQAVSYEQYF; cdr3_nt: TGTGCCAGCAGCCAGGCTGTCTCCTACGAGCAGTACTTC
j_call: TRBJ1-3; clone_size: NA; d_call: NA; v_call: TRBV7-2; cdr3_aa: CASSLDYSGNTIYF; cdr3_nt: TGTGCCAGCAGCTTGGACTACTCTGGAAACACCATATATTTT
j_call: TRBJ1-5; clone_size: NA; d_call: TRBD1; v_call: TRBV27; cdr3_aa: CASSIGTGANQPQHF; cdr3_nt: TGTGCCAGCAGTATCGGGACAGGAGCCAATCAGCCCCAGCATTTT
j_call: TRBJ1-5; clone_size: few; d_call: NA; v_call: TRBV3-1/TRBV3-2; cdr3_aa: CASSQDLSGTNQPQHF; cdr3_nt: TGTGCCAGCAGCCAAGATCTGTCAGGGACTAATCAGCCCCAGCATTTT
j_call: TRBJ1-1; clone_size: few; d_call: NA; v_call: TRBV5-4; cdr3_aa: CASSFGRNTEAFF; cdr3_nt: TGTGCCAGCAGCTTTGGCAGGAACACTGAAGCTTTCTTT
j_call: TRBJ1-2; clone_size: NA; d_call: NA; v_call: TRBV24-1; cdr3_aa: CAAQGSYGYTF; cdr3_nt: TGTGCCGCCCAGGGAAGCTATGGCTACACCTTC
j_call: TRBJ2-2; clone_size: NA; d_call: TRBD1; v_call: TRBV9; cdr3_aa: CASSLRQGGTGELFF; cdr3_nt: TGTGCCAGCAGCCTTCGACAGGGGGGGACCGGGGAGCTGTTTTTT
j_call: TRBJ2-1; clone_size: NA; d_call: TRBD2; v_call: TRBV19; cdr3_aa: CATGTSGSGNEQFF; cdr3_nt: TGTGCCACTGGGACTAGCGGGAGTGGCAATGAGCAGTTCTTC
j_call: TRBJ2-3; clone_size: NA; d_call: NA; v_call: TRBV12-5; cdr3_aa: CASGREDTQYF; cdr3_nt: TGTGCTAGTGGCCGAGAAGATACGCAGTATTTT
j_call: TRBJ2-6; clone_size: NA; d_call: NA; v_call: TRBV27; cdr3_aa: CASSLLRAVPRDRANVLTF; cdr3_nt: TGTGCCAGCAGTCTGCTTAGGGCGGTCCCGCGGGATAGGGCCAACGTCCTGACTTTC
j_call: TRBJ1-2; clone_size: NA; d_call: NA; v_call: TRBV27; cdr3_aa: CASSLSGQGGIRGYTF; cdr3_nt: TGTGCCAGCAGTTTATCTGGGCAGGGCGGGATTCGGGGCTACACCTTC
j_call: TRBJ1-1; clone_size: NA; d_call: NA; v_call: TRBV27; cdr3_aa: CASSFGQGFAEAFF; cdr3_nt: TGTGCCAGCAGTTTTGGGCAGGGCTTTGCTGAAGCTTTCTTT
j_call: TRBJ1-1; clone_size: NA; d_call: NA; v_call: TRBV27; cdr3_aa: CASSLFGRVDTEAFF; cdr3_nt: TGTGCCAGCAGTTTATTTGGCAGGGTGGACACTGAAGCTTTCTTT
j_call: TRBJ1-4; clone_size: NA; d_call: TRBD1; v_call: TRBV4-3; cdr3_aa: CASSRTTGPNEKLFF; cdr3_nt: TGCGCCAGCAGCCGAACGACAGGGCCTAATGAAAAACTGTTTTTT
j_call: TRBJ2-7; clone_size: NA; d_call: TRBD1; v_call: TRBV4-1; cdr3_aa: CASSDRVFYEQYF; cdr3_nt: TGCGCCAGCAGTGACAGGGTTTTCTACGAGCAGTACTTC
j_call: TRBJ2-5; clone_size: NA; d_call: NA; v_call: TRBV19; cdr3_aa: CASSTPEGVKQYF; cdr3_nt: TGTGCCAGTAGCACCCCTGAGGGGGTGAAACAGTACTTC
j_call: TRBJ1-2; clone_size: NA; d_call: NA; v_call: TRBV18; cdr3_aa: CASSPPDFWAQYGYTF; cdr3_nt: TGTGCCAGCTCACCACCCGATTTCTGGGCTCAGTATGGCTACACCTTC
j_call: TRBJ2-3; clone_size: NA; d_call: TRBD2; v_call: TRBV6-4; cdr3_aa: CASSRTSGGDTQYF; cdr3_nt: TGTGCCAGCAGTCGGACTAGCGGGGGGGATACGCAGTATTTT
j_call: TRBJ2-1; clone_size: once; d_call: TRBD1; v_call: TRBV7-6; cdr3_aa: CASSPGTGGINEQFF; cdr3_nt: TGTGCCAGCAGCCCCGGGACAGGGGGAATCAATGAGCAGTTCTTC
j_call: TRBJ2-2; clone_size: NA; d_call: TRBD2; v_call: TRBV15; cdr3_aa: CATSRDAGGRGGELFF; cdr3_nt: TGTGCCACCAGCAGAGATGCGGGGGGCCGGGGCGGGGAGCTGTTTTTT
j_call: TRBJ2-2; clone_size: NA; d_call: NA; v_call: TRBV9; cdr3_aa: CASSSYTGELFF; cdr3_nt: TGTGCCAGCAGCTCATACACCGGGGAGCTGTTTTTT
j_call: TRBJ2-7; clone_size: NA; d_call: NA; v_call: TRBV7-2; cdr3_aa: CASSFIGGEQYF; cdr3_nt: TGTGCCAGCAGCTTCATAGGCGGGGAGCAGTACTTC
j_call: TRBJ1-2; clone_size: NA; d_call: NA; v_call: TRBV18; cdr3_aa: CASSPRDFVNYGYTF; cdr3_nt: TGTGCCAGCTCACCCCGGGACTTCGTTAACTATGGCTACACCTTC
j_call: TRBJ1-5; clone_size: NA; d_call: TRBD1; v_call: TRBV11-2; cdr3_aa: CASSLDRVGDRGQEQPQHF; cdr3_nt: TGTGCCAGCAGCTTAGATCGGGTCGGGGACAGGGGGCAGGAGCAGCCCCAGCATTTT
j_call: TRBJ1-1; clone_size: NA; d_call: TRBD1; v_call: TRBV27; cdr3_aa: CASSSGTGTTEAFF; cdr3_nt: TGTGCCAGCAGTTCCGGGACAGGGACTACTGAAGCTTTCTTT
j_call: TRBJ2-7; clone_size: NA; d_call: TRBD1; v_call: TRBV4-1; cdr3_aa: CASSPTPAGTGLYEQYF; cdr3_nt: TGCGCCAGCAGCCCCACTCCCGCCGGGACAGGCCTATACGAGCAGTACTTC
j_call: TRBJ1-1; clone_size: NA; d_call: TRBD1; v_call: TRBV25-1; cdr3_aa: CASSETGMNTEAFF; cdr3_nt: TGTGCCAGCAGTGAGACAGGGATGAACACTGAAGCTTTCTTT
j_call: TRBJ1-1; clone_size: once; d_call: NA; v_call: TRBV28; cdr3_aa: CASTMLFRWGSLNTEAFF; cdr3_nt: TGTGCCAGCACAATGTTATTTAGGTGGGGCAGTTTGAACACTGAAGCTTTCTTT
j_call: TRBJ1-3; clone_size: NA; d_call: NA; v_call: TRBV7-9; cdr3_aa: CASSLVRGPGNTIYF; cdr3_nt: TGTGCCAGCAGCTTAGTGCGGGGTCCTGGAAACACCATATATTTT
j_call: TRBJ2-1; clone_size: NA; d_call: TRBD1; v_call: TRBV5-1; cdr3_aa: CASRGQGVNEQFF; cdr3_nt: TGCGCCAGCAGGGGACAGGGGGTTAATGAGCAGTTCTTC
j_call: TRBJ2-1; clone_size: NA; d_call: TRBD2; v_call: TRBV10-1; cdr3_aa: CASSGSGSGHEQFF; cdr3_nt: TGCGCCAGCAGTGGTAGCGGGAGTGGTCATGAGCAGTTCTTC
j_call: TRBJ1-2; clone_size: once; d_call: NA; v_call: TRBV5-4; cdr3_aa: CASSWPFGGDGYTF; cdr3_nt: TGTGCCAGCAGCTGGCCTTTCGGGGGAGATGGCTACACCTTC
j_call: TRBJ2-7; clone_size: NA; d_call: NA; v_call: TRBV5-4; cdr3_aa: CASSLRGGDREQYF; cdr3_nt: TGTGCCAGCAGCTTGAGGGGTGGTGATAGGGAGCAGTACTTC
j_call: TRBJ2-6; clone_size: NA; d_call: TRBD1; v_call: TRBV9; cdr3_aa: CASSPGTGGDSGANVLTF; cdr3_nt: TGTGCCAGCAGCCCAGGGACAGGGGGGGACTCTGGGGCCAACGTCCTGACTTTC
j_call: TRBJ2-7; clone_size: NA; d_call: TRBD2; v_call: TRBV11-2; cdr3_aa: CASSLRLREVEQYF; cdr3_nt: TGTGCCAGCAGCTTAAGATTGCGGGAGGTTGAGCAGTACTTC
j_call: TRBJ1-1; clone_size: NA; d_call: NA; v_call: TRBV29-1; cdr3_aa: CITDTEAFF; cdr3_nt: TGCATCACTGACACTGAAGCTTTCTTT
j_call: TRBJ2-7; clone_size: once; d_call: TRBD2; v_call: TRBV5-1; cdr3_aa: CASSLGMTSGYEQYF; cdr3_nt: TGCGCCAGCAGCTTGGGGATGACTAGCGGCTACGAGCAGTACTTC
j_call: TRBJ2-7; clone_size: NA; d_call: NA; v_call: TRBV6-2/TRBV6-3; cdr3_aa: CASSKSATSYEQYF; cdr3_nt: TGTGCCAGCAGTAAGAGCGCTACTTCCTACGAGCAGTACTTC
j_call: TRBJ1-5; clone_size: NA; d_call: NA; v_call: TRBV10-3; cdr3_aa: CAIRAQGTNQPQHF; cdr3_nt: TGTGCCATCCGAGCCCAGGGGACCAATCAGCCCCAGCATTTT
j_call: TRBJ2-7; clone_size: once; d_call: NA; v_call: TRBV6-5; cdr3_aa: CASRGQGGTYEQYF; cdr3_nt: TGTGCCAGCAGGGGGCAGGGTGGGACCTACGAGCAGTACTTC
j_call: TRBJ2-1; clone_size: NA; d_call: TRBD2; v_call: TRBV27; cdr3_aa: CASREWGGSNEQFF; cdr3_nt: TGTGCCAGCAGAGAGTGGGGGGGGTCCAATGAGCAGTTCTTC
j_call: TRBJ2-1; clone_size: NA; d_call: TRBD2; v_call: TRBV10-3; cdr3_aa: CAIRLTSGDNNEQFF; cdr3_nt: TGTGCCATCAGACTTACTAGCGGGGACAACAATGAGCAGTTCTTC
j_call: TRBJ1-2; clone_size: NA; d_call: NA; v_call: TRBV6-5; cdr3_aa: CASRGLGQTYGYTF; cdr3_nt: TGTGCCAGCAGAGGCCTCGGACAGACCTATGGCTACACCTTC
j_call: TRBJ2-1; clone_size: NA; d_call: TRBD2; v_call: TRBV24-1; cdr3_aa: CATSDFSGRRYEQFF; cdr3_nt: TGTGCCACCAGTGATTTTAGCGGGAGGAGGTATGAGCAGTTCTTC
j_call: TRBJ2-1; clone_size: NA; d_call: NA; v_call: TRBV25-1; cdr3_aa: CASSDPDRGGYNEQFF; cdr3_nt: TGTGCCAGCAGTGATCCTGACAGAGGAGGGTACAATGAGCAGTTCTTC
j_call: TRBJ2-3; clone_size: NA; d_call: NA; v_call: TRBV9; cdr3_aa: CARPGRDRPKGDTQYF; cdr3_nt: TGTGCCAGGCCGGGGAGGGACAGGCCGAAGGGAGATACGCAGTATTTT
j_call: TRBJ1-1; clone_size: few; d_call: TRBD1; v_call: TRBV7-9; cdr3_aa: CASSLVRGGGLQNTEAFF; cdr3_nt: TGTGCCAGCAGCTTAGTTAGAGGGGGCGGTCTCCAGAACACTGAAGCTTTCTTT
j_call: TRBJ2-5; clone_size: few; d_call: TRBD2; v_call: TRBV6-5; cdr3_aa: CASSYWLAGEETQYF; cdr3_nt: TGTGCCAGCAGTTACTGGCTAGCGGGAGAAGAGACCCAGTACTTC